What follows are 9 T cell receptor beta chains derived from one specimen sequenced in a study of cytomegalovirus exposure and HLA in healthy donors. The table came from immunoSEQ multiplex PCR; TCRdb's copy has only in-frame clones and leaves some out. The sample consists of 250,000 or so clones, 85% to 90% of them appearing once. Sequencing was done on a sample of PBMCs. The receptors derive from a man aged 18 to 29 in good health and CMV-seronegative.

The chain recombines TRBV5-1 with TRBJ2-7; unclear D gene. The germline V and J ends were trimmed by 1 base and 5 bases, with 4 bases remaining between them. The CDR3 covers 11 residues. In germline, CDR1 is SGHRS, CDR2 YFSETQ. CDR3 nucleotide sequence: TGCGCCAGCAGCTTGCATCACGAGCAGTACTTC. It translates to CASSLHHEQYF.

This chain connects TRBV15 to TRBJ1-2; 7 bases agree with TRBD1. The CDR3 has 15 amino acids. The germline gives CDR1 LNHNV, CDR2 YYDKDF (reference sequence). V was pared by 4 bases and J by 2 bases, with 7 bases of the junction left unmatched. The CDR3 nucleotides read TGTGCCACCAGCACTGGGACAGAGACGAACTATGGCTACACCTTC. Protein: CATSTGTETNYGYTF.

The chain uses TRBV19 and TRBJ2-5; 8 bases match TRBD1. J was trimmed by 5 bases and V by 4 bases; bases with no gene match: 3. Germline CDR1 LNHDA, CDR2 SQIVND (reference sequence). This CDR3 is built from 13 residues. CDR3 DNA sequence: TGTGCCAGTAGTACAGGGGGCAGGGAGACCCAGTACTTC. Residues: CASSTGGRETQYF.

The chain links TRBV7-2 to TRBJ2-7; no definite D call. Germline CDR1 SGHTA, CDR2 FQGNSA. The V end lost 5 bases, the J end lost 2 bases, and 10 bases lay between the germline ends. The CDR3 sequence is 13 residues long. The CDR3 is CASSPRVPYEQYF. The CDR3, as DNA: TGTGCCAGCAGCCCACGGGTACCCTACGAGCAGTACTTC.

The chain couples TRBV4-3 to TRBJ2-1, with 10 bases fitting TRBD2. The V segment lost 4 bases and the J segment 7 bases; nucleotides outside the gene matches: 10. The CDR3 sequence is 16 residues long. The germline CDR1 and CDR2 sequences are LGHNA and YSLEER. The CDR3 DNA reads as TGCGCCAGCAGCCGCGGGGGGGCTAGCGGGAGTAATGAGCAGTTCTTC. It translates to CASSRGGASGSNEQFF.

The chain joins TRBV5-6 to TRBJ2-3, with 7 positions matching TRBD2. This CDR3 is built from 15 residues. The ends lost 6 bases at V and 0 bases at J; junction bases unmatched: 7. Germline CDR1 is SGHDT and CDR2 is YYEEEE. CDR3 in amino acids: CASKWGGASTDTQYF. CDR3 sequence (DNA): TGTGCCAGCAAATGGGGGGGTGCTAGCACAGATACGCAGTATTTT.

This sequence joins TRBV2 and TRBJ2-7; possibly TRBD1 for D (5 bases). With 6 bases removed from V and 6 bases from J, the gap between germline ends came to 21 bases. CDR3 length equals 15 residues. From germline, CDR1 is SNHLY and CDR2 FYNNEI. CDR3 bases: TGTGCCAGCAGCCTCACTGGGGCAGGGAAGGTCGAGCAGTACTTC. The encoded protein is CASSLTGAGKVEQYF.

This clone has only one observation. This sequence joins TRBV7-8 and TRBJ2-7, with D possibly matching TRBD1 (7 bases). Trimming pared 1 base from V and 4 bases from J, leaving 17 bases between. The CDR3 spans 16 residues. The germline V gene encodes CDR1 SGHVS and CDR2 FQNEAQ. The CDR3 coding sequence is TGTGCCAGCAGCTTAGGGAGGGCAGGGGGTTTTTACGAGCAGTACTTC. Its protein product is CASSLGRAGGFYEQYF. Looking up the rest from reference TRBV7-8 and TRBJ2-7 gives the full variable domain: GAGVSQSPRYKVAKRGQDVALRCDPISGHVSLFWYQQALGQGPEFLTYFQNEAQLDKSGLPSDRFFAERPEGSVSTLKIQRTQQEDSAVYLCASSLGRAGGFYEQYFGPGTRLTVT.

The chain joins TRBV7-9 to TRBJ2-2, with D possibly TRBD1 on 6 matching bases. The germline gives CDR1 SEHNR, CDR2 FQNEAQ (reference sequence). This CDR3 has 14 amino acids. V was pared by 3 bases and J by 4 bases, with 9 bases between. The CDR3 protein is CASSFRGGTGELFF. The CDR3 region has the DNA TGTGCCAGCAGCTTCAGAGGGGGCACCGGGGAGCTGTTTTTT.